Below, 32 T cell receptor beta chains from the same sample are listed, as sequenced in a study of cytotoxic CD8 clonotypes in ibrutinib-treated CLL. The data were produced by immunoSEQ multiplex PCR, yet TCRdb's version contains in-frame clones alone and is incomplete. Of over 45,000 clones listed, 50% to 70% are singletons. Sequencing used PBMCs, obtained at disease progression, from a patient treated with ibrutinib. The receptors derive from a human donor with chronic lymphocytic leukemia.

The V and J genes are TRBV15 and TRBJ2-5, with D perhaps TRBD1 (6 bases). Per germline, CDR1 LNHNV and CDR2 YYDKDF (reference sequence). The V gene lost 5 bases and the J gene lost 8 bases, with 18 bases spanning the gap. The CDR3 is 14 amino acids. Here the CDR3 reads CATSGSDYRDTQYF. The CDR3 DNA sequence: TGTGCCACCAGCGGATCCGACTACAGGGACACCCAGTACTTC.

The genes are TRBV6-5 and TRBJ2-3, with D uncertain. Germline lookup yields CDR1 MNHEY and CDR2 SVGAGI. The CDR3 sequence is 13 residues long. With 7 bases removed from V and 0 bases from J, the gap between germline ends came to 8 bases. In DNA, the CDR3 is TGTGCCAGCATTGGCTCGAGCACAGATACGCAGTATTTT. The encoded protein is CASIGSSTDTQYF.

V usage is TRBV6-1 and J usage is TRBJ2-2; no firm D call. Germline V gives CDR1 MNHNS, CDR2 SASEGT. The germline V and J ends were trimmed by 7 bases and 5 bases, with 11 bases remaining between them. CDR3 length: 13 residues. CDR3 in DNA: TGTGCCAGCAAGGCCTGGGTAACCGGGGAGCTGTTTTTT. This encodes CASKAWVTGELFF.

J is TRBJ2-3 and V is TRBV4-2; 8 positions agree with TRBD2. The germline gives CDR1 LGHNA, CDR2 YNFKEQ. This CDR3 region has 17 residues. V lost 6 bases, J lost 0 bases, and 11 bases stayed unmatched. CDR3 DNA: TGTGCCAGCAGTAGGGTAGCGGGGTACTCTAGCACAGATACGCAGTATTTT. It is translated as CASSRVAGYSSTDTQYF.

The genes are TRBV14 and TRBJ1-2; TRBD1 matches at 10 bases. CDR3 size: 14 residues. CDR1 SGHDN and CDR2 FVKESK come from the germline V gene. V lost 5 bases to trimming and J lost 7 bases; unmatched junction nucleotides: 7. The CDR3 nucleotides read TGTGCCAGCAGCGAGACGGACAGGGGGATTGGCTACACCTTC. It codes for CASSETDRGIGYTF.

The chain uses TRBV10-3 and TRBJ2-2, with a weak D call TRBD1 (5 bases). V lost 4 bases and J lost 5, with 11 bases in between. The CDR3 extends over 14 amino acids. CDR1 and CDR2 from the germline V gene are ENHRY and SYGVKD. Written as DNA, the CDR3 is TGTGCCATCAGTGTTTTAAGGGGAACCGGGGAGCTGTTTTTT. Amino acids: CAISVLRGTGELFF.

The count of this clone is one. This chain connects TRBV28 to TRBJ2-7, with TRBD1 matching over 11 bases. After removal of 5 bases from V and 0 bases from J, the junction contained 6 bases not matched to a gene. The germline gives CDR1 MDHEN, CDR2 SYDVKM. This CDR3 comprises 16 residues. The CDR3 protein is CASSPPGTGGSYEQYF. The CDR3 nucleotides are TGTGCCAGCAGTCCTCCCGGGACAGGGGGCTCCTACGAGCAGTACTTC.

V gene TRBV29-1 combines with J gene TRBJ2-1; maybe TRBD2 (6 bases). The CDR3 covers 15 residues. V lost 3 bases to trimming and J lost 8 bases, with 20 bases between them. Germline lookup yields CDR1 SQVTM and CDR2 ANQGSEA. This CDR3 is CSVEWTKRAPDEQFF. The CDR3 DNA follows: TGCAGCGTTGAGTGGACTAAGCGGGCTCCTGATGAGCAGTTCTTC.

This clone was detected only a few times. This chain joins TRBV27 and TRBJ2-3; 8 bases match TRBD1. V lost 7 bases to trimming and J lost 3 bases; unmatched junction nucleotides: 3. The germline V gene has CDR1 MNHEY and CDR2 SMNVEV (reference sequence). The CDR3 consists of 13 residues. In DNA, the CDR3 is TGTGCCAGCAAGGACAGGGTAACAGATACGCAGTATTTT. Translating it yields CASKDRVTDTQYF.

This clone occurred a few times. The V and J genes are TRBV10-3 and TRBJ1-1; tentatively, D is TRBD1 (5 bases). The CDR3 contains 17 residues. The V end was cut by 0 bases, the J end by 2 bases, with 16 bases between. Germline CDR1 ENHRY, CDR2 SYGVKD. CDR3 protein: CAISESMGGAGNTEAFF. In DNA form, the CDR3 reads TGTGCCATCAGTGAGTCGATGGGAGGGGCGGGAAACACTGAAGCTTTCTTT.

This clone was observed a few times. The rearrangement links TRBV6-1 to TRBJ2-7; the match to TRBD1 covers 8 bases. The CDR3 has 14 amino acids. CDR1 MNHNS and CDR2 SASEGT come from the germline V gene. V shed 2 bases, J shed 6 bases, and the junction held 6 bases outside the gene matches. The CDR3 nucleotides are TGTGCCAGCAGTGAATTGGGACAGGTCGTCGAGCAGTACTTC. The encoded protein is CASSELGQVVEQYF.

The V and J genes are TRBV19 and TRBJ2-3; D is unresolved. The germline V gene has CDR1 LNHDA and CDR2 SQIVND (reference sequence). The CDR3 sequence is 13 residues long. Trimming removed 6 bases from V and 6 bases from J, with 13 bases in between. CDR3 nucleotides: TGTGCCAGTAGACCTCCGCCCGGTGATACGCAGTATTTT. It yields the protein CASRPPPGDTQYF.

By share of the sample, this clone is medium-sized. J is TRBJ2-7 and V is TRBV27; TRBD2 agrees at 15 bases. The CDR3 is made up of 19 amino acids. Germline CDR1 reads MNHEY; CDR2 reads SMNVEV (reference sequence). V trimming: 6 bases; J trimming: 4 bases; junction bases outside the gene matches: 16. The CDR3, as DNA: TGTGCCAGCAGCTCCCTCGGGGGCTCGGGACTAGCGGGAGGATACGAGCAGTACTTC. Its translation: CASSSLGGSGLAGGYEQYF.

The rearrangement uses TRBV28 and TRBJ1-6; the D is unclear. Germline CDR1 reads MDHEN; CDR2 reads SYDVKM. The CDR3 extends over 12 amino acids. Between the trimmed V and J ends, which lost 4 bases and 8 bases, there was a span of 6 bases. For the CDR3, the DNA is TGTGCCAGCAGTTCCTCAGATTCACCCCTCCACTTT. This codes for CASSSSDSPLHF.

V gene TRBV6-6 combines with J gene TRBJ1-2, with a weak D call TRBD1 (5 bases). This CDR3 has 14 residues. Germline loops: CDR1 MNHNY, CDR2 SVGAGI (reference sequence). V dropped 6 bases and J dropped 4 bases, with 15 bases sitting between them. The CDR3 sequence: CASSTGTKGYGYTF. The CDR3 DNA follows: TGTGCCAGCAGCACCGGGACCAAGGGCTATGGCTACACCTTC.

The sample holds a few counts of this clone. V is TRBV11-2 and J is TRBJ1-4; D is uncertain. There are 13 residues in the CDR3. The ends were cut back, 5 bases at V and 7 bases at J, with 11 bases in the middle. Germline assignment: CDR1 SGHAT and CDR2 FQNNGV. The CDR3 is CASSARVGEKLFF. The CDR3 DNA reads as TGTGCCAGCAGCGCACGAGTTGGTGAAAAACTGTTTTTT.

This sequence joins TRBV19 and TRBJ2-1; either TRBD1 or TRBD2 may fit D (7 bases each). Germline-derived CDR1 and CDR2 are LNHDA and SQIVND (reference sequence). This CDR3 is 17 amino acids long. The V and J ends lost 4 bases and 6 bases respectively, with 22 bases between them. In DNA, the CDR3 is TGTGCCAGTAGTAGGCTGCCAGGGGGGGAACGGAGCAATGAGCAGTTCTTC. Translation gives CASSRLPGGERSNEQFF.

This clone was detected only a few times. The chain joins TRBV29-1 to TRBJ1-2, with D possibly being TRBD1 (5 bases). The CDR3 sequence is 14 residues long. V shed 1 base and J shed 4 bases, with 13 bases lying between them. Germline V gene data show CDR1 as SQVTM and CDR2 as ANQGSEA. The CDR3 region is CSVEAGRVPYGYTF. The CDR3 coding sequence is TGCAGCGTTGAAGCCGGCAGGGTACCCTATGGCTACACCTTC.

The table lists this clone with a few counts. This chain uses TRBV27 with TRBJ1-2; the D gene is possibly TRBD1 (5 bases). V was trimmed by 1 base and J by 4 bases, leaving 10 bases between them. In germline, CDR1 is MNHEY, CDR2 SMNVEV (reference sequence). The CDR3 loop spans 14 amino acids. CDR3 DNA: TGTGCCAGCAGTTTATTGGTGGGGGGCTATGGCTACACCTTC. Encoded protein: CASSLLVGGYGYTF.

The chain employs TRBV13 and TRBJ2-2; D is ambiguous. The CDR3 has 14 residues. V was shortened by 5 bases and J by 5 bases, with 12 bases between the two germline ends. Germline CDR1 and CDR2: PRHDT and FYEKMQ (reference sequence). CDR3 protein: CASSGQEWTGELFF. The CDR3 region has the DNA TGTGCCAGCAGCGGTCAAGAGTGGACCGGGGAGCTGTTTTTT.

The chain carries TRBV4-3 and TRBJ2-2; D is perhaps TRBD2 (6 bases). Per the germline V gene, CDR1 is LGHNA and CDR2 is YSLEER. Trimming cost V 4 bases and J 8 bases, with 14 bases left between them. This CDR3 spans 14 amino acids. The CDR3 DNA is TGCGCCAGCAGCCTTAGCTGGAGGGAAGGGGAGCTGTTTTTT. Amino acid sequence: CASSLSWREGELFF.

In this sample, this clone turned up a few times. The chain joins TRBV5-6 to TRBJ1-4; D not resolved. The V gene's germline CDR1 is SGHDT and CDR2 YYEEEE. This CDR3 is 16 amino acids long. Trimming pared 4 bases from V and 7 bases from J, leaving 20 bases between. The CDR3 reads CASSEDRRFVPEKLFF. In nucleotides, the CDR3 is TGTGCCAGCAGCGAGGACCGGCGGTTCGTCCCTGAAAAACTGTTTTTT. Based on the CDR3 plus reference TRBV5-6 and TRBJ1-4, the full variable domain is DAGVTQSPTHLIKTRGQQVTLRCSPKSGHDTVSWYQQALGQGPQFIFQYYEEEERQRGNFPDRFSGHQFPNYSSELNVNALLLGDSALYLCASSEDRRFVPEKLFFGSGTQLSVL.

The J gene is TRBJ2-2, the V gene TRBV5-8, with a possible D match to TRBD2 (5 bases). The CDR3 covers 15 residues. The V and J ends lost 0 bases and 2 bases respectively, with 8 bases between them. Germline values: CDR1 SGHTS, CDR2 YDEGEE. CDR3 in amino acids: CASSLGTLNTGELFF. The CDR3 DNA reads TGTGCCAGCAGCTTGGGGACTCTTAACACCGGGGAGCTGTTTTTT.

In DNA, the CDR3 is TGTGCCTGGGGGACGGAAGAGACCCAGTACTTC. This sequence encodes CAWGTEETQYF. The chain uses TRBV30 and TRBJ2-5; the D call may be TRBD1 or TRBD2 (5 bases each). The V gene's germline CDR1 is GTSNPN and CDR2 SVGIG (reference sequence). The CDR3 is 11 residues long. Trimming removed 5 bases from V and 3 bases from J, with 7 bases in between.

CDR3 protein: CASSLVGDTQYF. The CDR3 DNA sequence: TGCGCCAGCAGCTTGGTAGGGGATACGCAGTATTTT. The chain combines TRBV5-1 with TRBJ2-3; no definite D call. The CDR3 consists of 12 residues. Trimming pared 0 bases from V and 6 bases from J, leaving 5 bases between. The germline V gene encodes CDR1 SGHRS and CDR2 YFSETQ.

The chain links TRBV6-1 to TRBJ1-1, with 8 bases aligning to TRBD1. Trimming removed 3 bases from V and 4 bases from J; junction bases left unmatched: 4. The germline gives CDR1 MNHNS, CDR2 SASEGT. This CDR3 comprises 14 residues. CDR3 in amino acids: CASSEGTGPTEAFF. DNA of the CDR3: TGTGCCAGCAGTGAGGGGACAGGCCCCACTGAAGCTTTCTTT.

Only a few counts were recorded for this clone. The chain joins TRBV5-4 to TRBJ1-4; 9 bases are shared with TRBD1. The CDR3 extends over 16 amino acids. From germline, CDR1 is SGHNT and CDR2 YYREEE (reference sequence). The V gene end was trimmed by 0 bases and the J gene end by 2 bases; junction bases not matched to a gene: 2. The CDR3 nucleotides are TGTGCCAGCAGCTTGGCCGGGACAGGGACTAATGAAAAACTGTTTTTT. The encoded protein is CASSLAGTGTNEKLFF.

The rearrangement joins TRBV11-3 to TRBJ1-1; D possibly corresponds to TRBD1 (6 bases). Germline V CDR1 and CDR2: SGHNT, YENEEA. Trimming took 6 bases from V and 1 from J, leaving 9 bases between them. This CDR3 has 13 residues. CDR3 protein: CASRIQGNTEAFF. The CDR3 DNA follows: TGTGCCAGCAGAATACAGGGGAACACTGAAGCTTTCTTT.

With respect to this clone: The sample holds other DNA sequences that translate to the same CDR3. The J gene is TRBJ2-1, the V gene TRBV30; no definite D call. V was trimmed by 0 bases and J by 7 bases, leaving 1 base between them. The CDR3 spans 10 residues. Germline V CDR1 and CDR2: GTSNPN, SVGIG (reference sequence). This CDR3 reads CAWSVNEQFF. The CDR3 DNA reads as TGTGCCTGGAGTGTAAATGAGCAGTTCTTC.

CDR3 in DNA: TGTGCCAGCAGCTTAGGAAACGGAGCAACTAATGAAAAACTGTTTTTT. It specifies CASSLGNGATNEKLFF. This rearrangement joins TRBV7-8 to TRBJ1-4; D remains unclear. In germline, CDR1 is SGHVS, CDR2 FQNEAQ. V lost 1 base, J lost 0 bases, and 9 bases lay in between. The CDR3 has 16 residues.

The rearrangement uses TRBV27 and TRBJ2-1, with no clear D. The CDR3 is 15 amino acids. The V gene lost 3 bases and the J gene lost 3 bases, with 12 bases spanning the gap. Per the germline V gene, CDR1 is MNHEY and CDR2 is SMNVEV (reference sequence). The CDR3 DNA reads TGTGCCAGCAGTTTGCGAACAGTCGGCTACAATGAGCAGTTCTTC. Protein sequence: CASSLRTVGYNEQFF.

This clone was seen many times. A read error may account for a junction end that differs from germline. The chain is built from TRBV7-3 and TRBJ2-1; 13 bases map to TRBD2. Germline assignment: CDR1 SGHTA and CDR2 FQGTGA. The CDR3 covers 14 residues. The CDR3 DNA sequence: TGTGCCAGCAGCTCCCAGGGACTAGCGGGGCCCAAGCTCTTC. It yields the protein CASSSQGLAGPKLF.